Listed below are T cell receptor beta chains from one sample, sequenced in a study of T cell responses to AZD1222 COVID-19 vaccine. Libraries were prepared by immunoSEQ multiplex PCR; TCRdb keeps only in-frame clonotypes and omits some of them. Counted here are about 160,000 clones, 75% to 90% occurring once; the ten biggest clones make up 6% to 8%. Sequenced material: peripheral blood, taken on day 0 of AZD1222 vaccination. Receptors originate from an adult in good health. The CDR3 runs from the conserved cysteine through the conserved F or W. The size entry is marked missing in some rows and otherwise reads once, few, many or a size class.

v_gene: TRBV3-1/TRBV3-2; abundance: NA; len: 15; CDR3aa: CASSYSGGRDQPQHF
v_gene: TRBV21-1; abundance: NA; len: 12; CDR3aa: CASSKEDQPQHF
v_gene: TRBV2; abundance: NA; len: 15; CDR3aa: CASTLMSTTNTEAFF
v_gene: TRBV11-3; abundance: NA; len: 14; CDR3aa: CASSFVTQNYGYTF
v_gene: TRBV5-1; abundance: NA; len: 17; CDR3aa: CASSLEEGPSGANVLTF
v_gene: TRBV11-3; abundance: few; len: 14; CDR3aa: CASSLGNGIGEAFF
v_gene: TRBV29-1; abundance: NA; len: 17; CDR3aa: CSVEDLMGLEGWGTQYF
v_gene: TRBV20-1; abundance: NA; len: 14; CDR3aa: CSASRPGAKNEQFF
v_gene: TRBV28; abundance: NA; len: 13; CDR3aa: CASSFPGVQPQHF
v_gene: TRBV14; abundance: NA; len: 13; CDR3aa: CASSEANTGELFF
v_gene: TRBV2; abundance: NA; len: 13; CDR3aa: CASRGEGGYGYTF
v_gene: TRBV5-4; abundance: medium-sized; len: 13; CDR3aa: CASSTELGQGSDF
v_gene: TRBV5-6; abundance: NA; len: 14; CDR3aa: CASGAQGRDQPQHF
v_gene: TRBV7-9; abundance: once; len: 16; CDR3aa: CASSTATGLSNQPQHF
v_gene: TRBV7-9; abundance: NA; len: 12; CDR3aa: CASSGRNQPQHF
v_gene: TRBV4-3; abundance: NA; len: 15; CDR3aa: CASSQDGTDNQPQHF
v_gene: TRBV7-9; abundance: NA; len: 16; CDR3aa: CASSPRTGPSYNEQFF
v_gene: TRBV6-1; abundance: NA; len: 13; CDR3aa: CASSEYENSPLHF
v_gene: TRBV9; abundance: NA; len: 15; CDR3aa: CASSVRGTNTDTQYF
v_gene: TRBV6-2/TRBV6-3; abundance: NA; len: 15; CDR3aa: CASSFPRQGSYEQYF
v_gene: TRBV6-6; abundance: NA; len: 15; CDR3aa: CASSYGLQGEETQYF
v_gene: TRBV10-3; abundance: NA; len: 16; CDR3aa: CAISESRGEVNTEAFF
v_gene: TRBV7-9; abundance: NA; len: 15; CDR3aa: CASSPPRGGGTEAFF
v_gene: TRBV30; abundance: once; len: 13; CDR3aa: CAWQGQPNEKLFF
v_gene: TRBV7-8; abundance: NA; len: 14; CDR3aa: CASSTNRGDYGYTF
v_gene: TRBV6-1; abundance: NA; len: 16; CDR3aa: CASSGLAGGRVNTQYF
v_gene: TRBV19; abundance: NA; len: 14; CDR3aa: CASQPTGQIYGYTF
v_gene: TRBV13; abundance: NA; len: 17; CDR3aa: CASSLGPYTAGDSEAFF
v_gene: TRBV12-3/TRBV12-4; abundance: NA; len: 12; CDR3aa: CASSPTTDTQYF
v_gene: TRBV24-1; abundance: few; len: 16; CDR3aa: CATSDHRDRSPDEQYF
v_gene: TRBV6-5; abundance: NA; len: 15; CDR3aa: CASKGYGVYNSPLHF
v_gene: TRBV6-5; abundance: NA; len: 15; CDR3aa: CASSPSGTDNQPQHF
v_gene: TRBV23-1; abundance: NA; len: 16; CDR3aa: CASSQSTGPLTDTQYF